The next 23 T cell receptor beta chains were all read from a single sample in a study of read filtering for tumor transcriptome and immune sequencing. Molecular barcoded adaptors covering alpha/delta and beta/gamma chains were used on about 390 ng RNA. TCRdb processed the reads anew with MiXCR; each CDR3 protein has one entry. The data show around 25,000 distinct CDR3 sequences, roughly 22% seen once. The sample consisted of a population of CD138-negative cells sorted from bone marrow. These receptors originate from a donor at least 40 years old with multiple myeloma.

This clonotype was counted only a few times. In DNA, the CDR3 is TGCAGTGCTAGAGTAGGGGCGGCGGGGGAGACCCAGTACTTC. Protein sequence: CSARVGAAGETQYF. The genes are TRBV20-1 and TRBJ2-5; possibly TRBD2 for D (6 bases). V was pared by 1 base and J by 5 bases, with 14 bases between. From germline, CDR1 is DFQATT and CDR2 SNEGSKA (reference sequence). This CDR3 spans 14 amino acids.

In its sample, this clonotype was seen many times. One end of the junction fails to match germline, which may point to a read error. The V and J genes are TRBV4-3 and TRBJ2-5; D is possibly TRBD1 or TRBD2 (5 bases each). Per germline, CDR1 LGHNA and CDR2 YSLEER. CDR3 length: 13 residues. The CDR3 reads CASSQAGGETQYF. DNA for the CDR3: TGTGCCAGCAGCCAAGCTGGGGGTGAGACCCAGTACTTC.

This clonotype showed up many times. The chain couples TRBV2 to TRBJ2-5; TRBD1 might be the D (5 bases). Germline V lookup: CDR1 SNHLY, CDR2 FYNNEI. This CDR3 comprises 12 residues. Trimming pared 6 bases from V and 5 bases from J, leaving 10 bases between. The CDR3 loop reads CASRGASETQYF. The DNA of the CDR3 is TGTGCCAGCAGAGGGGCCTCCGAGACCCAGTACTTC.

The sample holds many counts of this clonotype. V is TRBV11-1 and J is TRBJ2-2; TRBD2 matches 10 bases. CDR3 size: 17 residues. Trimming at V came to 6 bases and at J to 1 base, leaving 8 bases not matched to a gene. CDR1 is SGHAT, CDR2 FQDESV, per germline (reference sequence). CDR3 sequence (DNA): TGTGCCAGCAGACTAGCCGGACTAGCGGAGAACACCGGGGAGCTGTTTTTT. Its translation: CASRLAGLAENTGELFF.

This clonotype was picked up many times. The chain recombines TRBV6-1 with TRBJ1-4; perhaps TRBD1 as D (6 bases). CDR1 and CDR2 (germline): MNHNS, SASEGT. There are 16 residues in the CDR3. The ends were cut back, 2 bases at V and 4 bases at J, with 14 bases in the middle. Written as DNA, the CDR3 is TGTGCCAGCAGTGAATTTGGACAGACGCTTAATGAAAAACTGTTTTTT. Amino acid sequence: CASSEFGQTLNEKLFF.

The chain combines TRBV2 with TRBJ2-5; TRBD2 agrees at 8 bases. Germline loops: CDR1 SNHLY, CDR2 FYNNEI. V shed 7 bases and J 5 bases; nucleotides not matched to a gene: 9. This CDR3 spans 14 amino acids. CDR3 residues: CASTPGLADETQYF. CDR3 coding DNA: TGTGCCAGCACCCCAGGACTAGCAGACGAGACCCAGTACTTC.

This clonotype was counted only a few times. The genes are TRBV30 and TRBJ1-1, with D unresolved. Trimming pared 0 bases from V and 1 base from J, leaving 9 bases between. Germline V lookup: CDR1 GTSNPN, CDR2 SVGIG (reference sequence). The CDR3 length is 14 residues. This CDR3 reads CAWSVGGGNTEAFF. As DNA, the CDR3 is TGTGCCTGGAGTGTTGGAGGCGGGAACACTGAAGCTTTCTTT.

This clonotype was recorded once. It may be a read error: a sequence one base away is much more abundant. In this CDR3 the conserved last residue, phenylalanine or tryptophan, is missing, so a read error is likely. The chain is built from TRBV7-3 and TRBJ1-1, with a possible D match to TRBD1 (5 bases). Trimming left V 6 bases short and J 1 base short, with 12 bases between. CDR3 size: 14 residues. In germline, CDR1 is SGHTA, CDR2 FQGTGA. CDR3 in amino acids: CASSPGTENTEAFL. The CDR3 coding sequence is TGTGCCAGCAGTCCCGGGACGGAGAACACTGAAGCTTTCTTG.

The rearrangement joins TRBV11-2 to TRBJ2-5; the D is unclear. The germline V gene encodes CDR1 SGHAT and CDR2 FQNNGV. The CDR3 length is 13 residues. Deletions cut 9 bases from V and 1 base from J, with 12 bases between. In nucleotides, the CDR3 is TGTGCCAGTTTATGGAGTCCCCAAGAGACCCAGTACTTC. Protein sequence: CASLWSPQETQYF.

CDR3 DNA sequence: TGTGCCAGCAGTGAATCTTGGGGGAGAGGTGAAGCTTTCTTT. It specifies CASSESWGRGEAFF. The chain uses TRBV25-1 and TRBJ1-1; a weak D match, TRBD1 (5 bases). This CDR3 contains 14 residues. The germline V gene has CDR1 MGHDK and CDR2 SYGVNS. The V and J ends lost 1 base and 7 bases respectively, with 13 bases between them. The variable domain in full, completed from reference TRBV25-1 and TRBJ1-1, reads EADIYQTPRYLVIGTGKKITLECSQTMGHDKMYWYQQDPGMELHLIHYSYGVNSTEKGDLSSESTVSRIRTEHFPLTLESARPSHTSQYLCASSESWGRGEAFFGQGTRLTVV.

At least ten counts were recorded for this clonotype. The chain combines TRBV2 with TRBJ2-1; D ambiguous. Trimming pared 6 bases from V and 5 bases from J, leaving 20 bases between. This CDR3 has 16 amino acids. Per the germline V gene, CDR1 is SNHLY and CDR2 is FYNNEI. The CDR3 loop reads CASRETSFGTNNEQFF. The CDR3 DNA reads as TGTGCCAGCAGAGAAACAAGTTTCGGAACTAACAATGAGCAGTTCTTC.

This clonotype was counted at least ten times. The chain recombines TRBV20-1 with TRBJ1-1, with D possibly matching TRBD1 (5 bases). Germline V gives CDR1 DFQATT, CDR2 SNEGSKA (reference sequence). The CDR3 length is 12 residues. Trimming cost V 6 bases and J 2 bases, with 10 bases left between them. The CDR3 loop is CSASRANTEAFF. As DNA, the CDR3 is TGCAGTGCCTCCAGGGCTAACACTGAAGCTTTCTTT.

This clonotype was found many times. This chain links TRBV4-1 with TRBJ1-1; weak D call: TRBD1 (6 bases). Trimming shortened V by 4 bases and J by 0 bases, and 12 bases separated the two germline ends. CDR1 MGHRA and CDR2 YSYEKL come from the germline V gene. This CDR3 comprises 15 residues. The CDR3 spells CASSPGGRMNTEAFF. The DNA for the CDR3 is TGCGCCAGCAGCCCGGGGGGCAGGATGAACACTGAAGCTTTCTTT.

A remark on this clonotype: A much larger clone lies one base from this, so it may be a read error. The J gene is TRBJ1-1, the V gene TRBV6-1; TRBD1 is a possible D gene (5 bases). The CDR3 covers 14 residues. Looked up from germline, CDR1 is MNHNS and CDR2 is SASEGT. The CDR3 region has the DNA TGTGCCAGCAGTCTAAGACAGATGAAAACTGAAGCTTTCTTT. This gives the protein CASSLRQMKTEAFF.

This clonotype has a handful of counts. The chain employs TRBV20-1 and TRBJ2-5; TRBD2 matches at 7 bases. This CDR3 has 12 amino acids. Losses at the gene ends were 6 bases for V and 7 bases for J; bases not matched to a gene: 8. The germline CDR1 and CDR2 sequences are DFQATT and SNEGSKA (reference sequence). Here the CDR3 DNA reads TGCAGTGCATCTAGCGGCCCCGGGACCCAGTACTTC. It yields the protein CSASSGPGTQYF.

This clonotype appeared many times. The rearrangement uses TRBV20-1 and TRBJ2-5, with D possibly matching TRBD1 (5 bases). The CDR3 spans 12 residues. V was cut by 5 bases and J by 5 bases, with 12 bases left in between. CDR1 is DFQATT, CDR2 SNEGSKA, per germline (reference sequence). CDR3 DNA: TGCAGTGCTCGCCGCCAGGGTGAGACCCAGTACTTC. Protein sequence: CSARRQGETQYF.

The table lists this clonotype with many counts. This chain connects TRBV12-3 or TRBV12-4 to TRBJ2-2; D is undetermined. The germline V and J ends were trimmed by 2 bases and 6 bases, with 4 bases remaining between them. The CDR3 sequence is 12 residues long. CDR3 coding DNA: TGTGCCAGCAGTTTAAATCCCGGGGAGCTGTTTTTT. Translating gives CASSLNPGELFF.

This clonotype has only a few counts. The CDR3 sequence is CASSPDRGGRELFF. DNA for the CDR3: TGTGCCAGCAGCCCTGACCGGGGGGGGCGGGAGCTGTTTTTT. The rearrangement links TRBV5-8 to TRBJ2-2; 8 nucleotides line up with TRBD2. After removal of 4 bases from V and 9 bases from J, the junction contained 8 bases not matched to a gene. The germline gives CDR1 SGHTS, CDR2 YDEGEE. The CDR3 is 14 amino acids.

This clonotype was recorded many times. The chain combines TRBV11-2 with TRBJ2-5; either TRBD1 or TRBD2 may fit D (6 bases each). CDR1 and CDR2 from the germline V gene are SGHAT and FQNNGV. The CDR3 is 14 residues long. V was pared by 4 bases and J by 3 bases, with 12 bases between. The CDR3 region has the DNA TGTGCCAGCAGCTCTCGTAGGGGGGAAGAGACCCAGTACTTC. It yields the protein CASSSRRGEETQYF.

As for this clonotype: It may be a read error: a sequence one base away is much more abundant. The chain carries TRBV7-2 and TRBJ2-2; possibly TRBD1 for D (6 bases). This CDR3 has 15 amino acids. In germline, CDR1 is SGHTA, CDR2 FQGNSA. The CDR3 DNA follows: TGTTCCAGCAGCAACACAGGGTGGAACACCGGGGAGCTGTTTTTT. Translated, it gives CSSSNTGWNTGELFF.

V and J are TRBV28 and TRBJ1-5; maybe TRBD1 (5 bases). From germline, CDR1 is MDHEN and CDR2 SYDVKM. V shed 2 bases and J shed 7 bases, with 9 bases lying between them. The CDR3 sequence is 13 residues long. DNA for the CDR3: TGTGCCAGCAGTTTACAGGGAGGGCAGCCCCAGCATTTT. This codes for CASSLQGGQPQHF.

This clonotype showed up many times. This chain connects TRBV5-4 to TRBJ2-1, with TRBD2 matching over 9 bases. Germline CDR1 is SGHNT and CDR2 is YYREEE (reference sequence). After removal of 4 bases from V and 8 bases from J, the junction contained 7 bases not matched to a gene. The CDR3 runs 14 residues. CDR3 nucleotide sequence: TGTGCCAGCAGCCGCCGGACTAGCGTGTATGAGCAGTTCTTC. Residues: CASSRRTSVYEQFF.

V gene TRBV2 combines with J gene TRBJ1-5; possibly TRBD1 for D (6 bases). Germline assignment: CDR1 SNHLY and CDR2 FYNNEI. The CDR3 contains 16 residues. The V end lost 5 bases, the J end lost 2 bases, and 16 bases lay between the germline ends. As DNA, the CDR3 is TGTGCCAGCAGTCCAAGAAGGGGGGGTGGCAATCAGCCCCAGCATTTT. Protein sequence: CASSPRRGGGNQPQHF. Variable domain in full (rest from reference TRBV2 and TRBJ1-5): EPEVTQTPSHQVTQMGQEVILRCVPISNHLYFYWYRQILGQKVEFLVSFYNNEISEKSEIFDDQFSVERPDGSNFTLKIRSTKLEDSAMYFCASSPRRGGGNQPQHFGDGTRLSIL.